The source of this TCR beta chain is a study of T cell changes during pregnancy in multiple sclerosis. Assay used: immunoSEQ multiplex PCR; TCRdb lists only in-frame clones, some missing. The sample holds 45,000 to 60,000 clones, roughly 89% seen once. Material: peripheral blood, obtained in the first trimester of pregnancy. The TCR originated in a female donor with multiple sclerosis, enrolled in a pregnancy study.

The CDR3 sequence: CASSPGGDQETQYF. DNA of the CDR3: TGCGCCAGCAGCCCGGGGGGGGACCAAGAGACCCAGTACTTC. V usage is TRBV5-1 and J usage is TRBJ2-5, with 8 nucleotides matching TRBD2. After removal of 4 bases from V and 0 bases from J, the junction contained 2 bases not matched to a gene. The CDR3 contains 14 residues. Germline V gene data show CDR1 as SGHRS and CDR2 as YFSETQ.